The rows below give T cell receptor beta chains drawn from one sample of a study of cytomegalovirus exposure and HLA in healthy donors. The assay was immunoSEQ multiplex PCR, and TCRdb's table has in-frame clones only and misses some. The sample lists about 190,000 clones, about four fifths seen once, with approximately 1% in the top ten. Source material: PBMCs. These receptor sequences come from a woman aged 40 to 50 in good health and CMV-seronegative. Both conserved end residues are part of each CDR3. A D gene is named only where the DNA matches it firmly. Expanded clones are given a class, and other clones once, few, many or no size at all.

J gene	V gene	D gene	clone size	CDR3 protein	CDR3 DNA
TRBJ1-2	TRBV29-1	TRBD1	-	CSGGQGTSGGYTF	TGCAGCGGGGGACAGGGAACCTCAGGAGGCTACACCTTC
TRBJ1-2	TRBV6-4	-	once	CASSDSRTPGARGYTF	TGTGCCAGCAGTGACTCGAGGACTCCCGGCGCGCGAGGCTACACCTTC
TRBJ1-2	TRBV11-1	TRBD1	-	CASSPGQDYGYTF	TGTGCCAGCAGCCCTGGACAGGACTATGGCTACACCTTC
TRBJ1-1	TRBV25-1	TRBD1	few	CASRLQGDTEAFF	TGTGCCAGCCGCCTCCAGGGGGACACTGAAGCTTTCTTT
TRBJ2-7	TRBV9	TRBD2	-	CASSEGSSGGTMKRYEQYF	TGTGCCAGCAGCGAAGGATCCTCGGGAGGTACCATGAAGCGCTACGAGCAGTACTTC
TRBJ2-7	TRBV19	TRBD2	-	CASSLAGGNPYEQYF	TGTGCCAGTTCACTAGCGGGAGGGAATCCCTACGAGCAGTACTTC
TRBJ2-7	TRBV5-1	-	-	CASSFRGGDEQYF	TGCGCCAGCAGCTTCCGAGGGGGGGACGAGCAGTACTTC
TRBJ2-5	TRBV25-1	-	-	CASSEYSGGIGAKETQYF	TGTGCCAGCAGTGAATATTCGGGCGGGATAGGAGCTAAAGAGACCCAGTACTTC
TRBJ2-3	TRBV5-1	TRBD2	once	CASSQGLAGGPTDTQYF	TGCGCCAGCAGCCAGGGACTAGCGGGAGGGCCCACAGATACGCAGTATTTT
TRBJ1-1	TRBV7-2	-	few	CASSLILIGNTEAFF	TGTGCCAGCAGCTTAATTCTCATCGGGAACACTGAAGCTTTCTTT
TRBJ1-3	TRBV10-3	TRBD1	-	CAISPGGQGNTIYF	TGTGCCATCAGTCCAGGGGGGCAAGGAAACACCATATATTTT
TRBJ2-3	TRBV7-3	-	-	CASSASQGTTDTQYF	TGTGCCAGCAGCGCGTCACAGGGAACCACAGATACGCAGTATTTT
TRBJ2-4	TRBV2	-	-	CASSTGLSTLAKNIQYF	TGTGCCAGCAGTACCGGACTGTCAACACTAGCCAAAAACATTCAGTACTTC
TRBJ1-2	TRBV19	-	-	CASSPREADGYTF	TGTGCCAGTAGTCCCCGGGAAGCGGATGGCTACACCTTC
TRBJ1-5	TRBV7-2	-	-	CASSLVGGADTQPQHF	TGTGCCAGCAGCTTAGTTGGGGGGGCGGACACACAGCCCCAGCATTTT
TRBJ2-1	TRBV27	TRBD2	once	CASSLTAPGHPGLADPRKEQFF	TGTGCCAGCAGTTTAACTGCACCGGGGCATCCGGGACTAGCGGACCCCCGGAAGGAGCAGTTCTTC
TRBJ2-1	TRBV4-3	TRBD2	-	CASSQDSRKLAGGSSYNEQFF	TGCGCCAGCAGCCAAGATAGTAGAAAACTAGCGGGAGGGAGCTCCTACAATGAGCAGTTCTTC
TRBJ1-2	TRBV30	TRBD1	-	CAWTETGVYGYTF	TGTGCCTGGACAGAGACAGGGGTCTATGGCTACACCTTC
TRBJ1-2	TRBV6-6	-	once	CASSPLDTSLYYGYTF	TGTGCCAGCAGTCCCCTGGACACCTCGCTTTACTATGGCTACACCTTC
TRBJ2-3	TRBV11-2	-	-	CASSLSPSATTDTQYF	TGTGCCAGCAGCTTATCGCCTAGCGCCACCACAGATACGCAGTATTTT
TRBJ2-5	TRBV7-7	TRBD2	-	CASSLAGGVRETQYF	TGTGCCAGCAGCTTAGCGGGGGGGGTCCGGGAGACCCAGTACTTC
TRBJ2-3	TRBV11-3	-	-	CASSLDGAGHLGKLTQYF	TGTGCCAGCAGCTTAGATGGGGCCGGTCACTTAGGAAAATTAACGCAGTATTTT
TRBJ2-5	TRBV7-9	TRBD1	few	CASSLLPGQGRETQYF	TGTGCCAGCAGCTTACTACCGGGACAGGGAAGGGAGACCCAGTACTTC
TRBJ1-2	TRBV18	-	-	CASSPQYSKNRWGYTF	TGTGCCAGCTCACCACAGTACAGCAAAAACAGATGGGGCTACACCTTC
TRBJ1-5	TRBV7-2	-	-	CASSSGVNSNQPQHF	TGTGCCAGCAGTTCCGGTGTGAATAGCAATCAGCCCCAGCATTTT
TRBJ1-2	TRBV10-3	TRBD1	few	CAIGSGQGAQDYTF	TGTGCCATCGGTTCGGGACAGGGGGCGCAGGACTACACCTTC